The 25 T cell receptor beta chains in this list originate from one sample, sequenced in a study of T cell changes during pregnancy in multiple sclerosis. TCRdb's table, derived via immunoSEQ multiplex PCR, lists solely in-frame clones and lacks some. The sample lists about 36,000 clones, approximately 92% seen once, with less than 1.5% in the top ten. Specimen: PBMCs (not recorded whether the cells were cultured). The receptor set was obtained from a female donor with multiple sclerosis, enrolled in a pregnancy study.

The chain is built from TRBV11-1 and TRBJ1-2; TRBD1 is a possible D gene (5 bases). The CDR3 consists of 15 residues. The V gene's germline CDR1 is SGHAT and CDR2 FQDESV (reference sequence). Trimming removed 3 bases at V and 0 bases at J, with 11 bases between. The CDR3 bases are TGTGCCAGCAGCTTTGACAGCCGGGCTAACTATGGCTACACCTTC. It is translated as CASSFDSRANYGYTF.

The V and J genes are TRBV7-9 and TRBJ2-4; the D call may be TRBD1 or TRBD2 (5 bases each). Germline lookup yields CDR1 SEHNR and CDR2 FQNEAQ (reference sequence). Trimming took 2 bases from V and 6 from J, leaving 14 bases between them. The CDR3 contains 15 residues. CDR3 sequence reads: CASSLRRTPPNIQYF. CDR3 bases: TGTGCCAGCAGCTTACGGAGGACACCCCCAAACATTCAGTACTTC.

The chain links TRBV6-5 to TRBJ1-1, with D uncertain. The V and J ends lost 2 bases and 3 bases respectively, with 7 bases between them. This CDR3 region has 13 residues. Germline V gives CDR1 MNHEY, CDR2 SVGAGI. The CDR3 region is CASSYGRHTEAFF. In DNA form, the CDR3 reads TGTGCCAGCAGTTACGGCAGGCACACTGAAGCTTTCTTT.

The chain employs TRBV14 and TRBJ2-2; D gene unclear. The germline gives CDR1 SGHDN, CDR2 FVKESK. This CDR3 is 13 amino acids long. The V end lost 4 bases, the J end lost 10 bases, and 13 bases lay between the germline ends. The CDR3 DNA reads as TGTGCCAGCAGCCCTGGGTGGGCATCGGAGCTGTTTTTT. Encoded protein: CASSPGWASELFF.

The chain employs TRBV30 and TRBJ2-5; D remains unclear. V was pared by 0 bases and J by 2 bases, with 7 bases between. The CDR3 spans 13 residues. Per the germline V gene, CDR1 is GTSNPN and CDR2 is SVGIG (reference sequence). CDR3 loop: CAWSVTVQETQYF. CDR3 in DNA: TGTGCCTGGAGTGTAACTGTACAAGAGACCCAGTACTTC.

The chain combines TRBV10-3 with TRBJ1-1, with TRBD1 matching over 10 bases. The CDR3 consists of 17 residues. V was pared by 10 bases and J by 3 bases, with 17 bases of the junction left unmatched. CDR1 and CDR2 from the germline V gene are ENHRY and SYGVKD. The CDR3 DNA reads as TGTGCCACCCAAATGGGACAGGGGTACAGAACGGACACTGAAGCTTTCTTT. This sequence encodes CATQMGQGYRTDTEAFF.

V usage is TRBV6-4 and J usage is TRBJ2-2; D may be TRBD1 (6 bases). Germline CDR1 is MRHNA and CDR2 is SNTAGT. The CDR3 is made up of 14 amino acids. V was pared by 4 bases and J by 3 bases, with 9 bases between. As DNA, the CDR3 is TGTGCCAGCAGTGCCCCAGGGGACACCGGGGAGCTGTTTTTT. Protein sequence: CASSAPGDTGELFF.

The chain recombines TRBV27 with TRBJ2-1; the match to TRBD2 covers 13 bases. Germline CDR1 MNHEY, CDR2 SMNVEV (reference sequence). The CDR3 length is 14 residues. After removal of 6 bases from V and 7 bases from J, the junction contained 3 bases not matched to a gene. CDR3 sequence (DNA): TGTGCCAGCAGACTAGCGGGAGGGCCAAATGAGCAGTTCTTC. Translated: CASRLAGGPNEQFF.

The CDR3 reads CASTLRGRGEETQYF. The CDR3 bases are TGTGCCAGCACCCTTAGGGGGAGGGGCGAAGAGACCCAGTACTTC. The chain links TRBV7-2 to TRBJ2-5, with D tentatively TRBD2 (7 bases). CDR1 is SGHTA, CDR2 FQGNSA, per germline. V lost 7 bases and J 3 bases, leaving 18 bases between the germline ends. This CDR3 is 15 amino acids long.

This sequence joins TRBV2 and TRBJ2-3; D call uncertain. The CDR3 sequence is 17 residues long. CDR1 and CDR2 (germline): SNHLY, FYNNEI. The V end was cut by 3 bases, the J end by 0 bases, with 16 bases between. The CDR3 DNA is TGTGCCAGCAGTGATTCCGACGACGCGCCTAGCACAGATACGCAGTATTTT. Its protein product is CASSDSDDAPSTDTQYF.

CDR3 region: CASSVFRGDEQFF. The CDR3 DNA follows: TGTGCCAGCAGCGTATTCCGTGGCGATGAGCAGTTCTTC. This chain links TRBV9 with TRBJ2-1; no firm D call. The CDR3 spans 13 residues. V lost 1 base, J lost 8 bases, and 10 bases lay in between. Germline CDR1 reads SGDLS; CDR2 reads YYNGEE.

The chain joins TRBV5-1 to TRBJ2-7, with 9 bases aligning to TRBD1. The germline gives CDR1 SGHRS, CDR2 YFSETQ. There are 15 residues in the CDR3. V lost 0 bases, J lost 5 bases, and 6 bases stayed unmatched. DNA of the CDR3: TGCGCCAGCAGCTTGGTTGGACAGGGGATCCACGAGCAGTACTTC. Protein sequence: CASSLVGQGIHEQYF.

This clone has just one count. The chain is built from TRBV7-3 and TRBJ2-7, with TRBD2 matching 9 bases. With V trimmed by 2 bases and J by 1 base, 3 bases remained unmatched. This CDR3 has 15 amino acids. CDR1 is SGHTA and CDR2 is FQGTGA in the germline V gene. The CDR3 DNA reads as TGTGCCAGCAGCTTATCTAGCGGGACGTCCTACGAGCAGTACTTC. Amino acid sequence: CASSLSSGTSYEQYF.

This chain connects TRBV28 to TRBJ2-7; 9 bases fit TRBD1. The CDR3 loop spans 13 amino acids. Germline V gene data show CDR1 as MDHEN and CDR2 as SYDVKM. Unmatched junction bases numbered 3, after V lost 8 bases and J lost 1 base. Here the CDR3 reads CASLGQGSYEQYF. For the CDR3, the DNA is TGTGCCAGCTTGGGACAGGGTTCCTACGAGCAGTACTTC.

This chain connects TRBV9 to TRBJ2-1, with 10 bases fitting TRBD2. V gave up 4 bases and J gave up 5 bases; unmatched junction bases: 18. Germline V gene data show CDR1 as SGDLS and CDR2 as YYNGEE. The CDR3 extends over 19 amino acids. CDR3 DNA: TGTGCCAGCAGCCCTTGGGCTTCTAGCGGGAGTAAACCCCACAATGAGCAGTTCTTC. Encoded protein: CASSPWASSGSKPHNEQFF. Combining the CDR3 with reference TRBV9 and TRBJ2-1 gives the whole variable domain DSGVTQTPKHLITATGQRVTLRCSPRSGDLSVYWYQQSLDQGLQFLIQYYNGEERAKGNILERFSAQQFPDLHSELNLSSLELGDSALYFCASSPWASSGSKPHNEQFFGPGTRLTVL.

This rearrangement joins TRBV28 to TRBJ2-5; the D gene is possibly TRBD2 (5 bases). The CDR3 loop spans 14 amino acids. Trimming removed 5 bases at V and 3 bases at J, with 13 bases between. Germline V gives CDR1 MDHEN, CDR2 SYDVKM. As DNA, the CDR3 is TGTGCCAGCAGTAATTACGAGGGAGAAGAGACCCAGTACTTC. The encoded protein is CASSNYEGEETQYF.

The V gene is TRBV30, the J gene TRBJ2-3; D is undetermined. The CDR3 loop spans 13 amino acids. V gave up 2 bases and J gave up 1 base, with 7 bases separating them. Per germline, CDR1 GTSNPN and CDR2 SVGIG (reference sequence). The CDR3 region is CAWSSTGTDTQYF. In nucleotides, the CDR3 is TGTGCCTGGAGTTCGACTGGCACAGATACGCAGTATTTT.

The CDR3 here is CASSQTQGANQPQHF. As DNA, the CDR3 is TGCGCCAGCAGCCAGACGCAGGGGGCAAATCAGCCCCAGCATTTT. This rearrangement joins TRBV4-3 to TRBJ1-5; 8 nucleotides agree with TRBD1. The germline gives CDR1 LGHNA, CDR2 YSLEER. After removal of 3 bases from V and 4 bases from J, the junction contained 5 bases not matched to a gene. The CDR3 length is 15 residues.

This chain connects TRBV2 to TRBJ2-5, with D uncertain. With 3 bases removed from V and 3 bases from J, the gap between germline ends came to 14 bases. Per the germline V gene, CDR1 is SNHLY and CDR2 is FYNNEI. This CDR3 comprises 15 residues. The CDR3 loop reads CASSEYRKGEETQYF. CDR3 coding DNA: TGTGCCAGCAGTGAGTACAGAAAGGGTGAAGAGACCCAGTACTTC.

The gene calls are TRBV4-3 and TRBJ1-5, with D uncertain. Germline V gene data show CDR1 as LGHNA and CDR2 as YSLEER. The CDR3 runs 17 residues. Trimming cost V 1 base and J 0 bases, with 13 bases left between them. CDR3 nucleotide sequence: TGCGCCAGCAGCCAAGCCCCAAACAGATATAGCAATCAGCCCCAGCATTTT. It yields the protein CASSQAPNRYSNQPQHF.

This chain links TRBV9 with TRBJ2-1; 7 bases agree with TRBD2. The V gene end was trimmed by 2 bases and the J gene end by 4 bases; junction bases not matched to a gene: 12. The CDR3 runs 17 residues. Per germline, CDR1 SGDLS and CDR2 YYNGEE. Here the CDR3 DNA reads TGTGCCAGCAGCGTGGGGGAGGGAGCGGTAAAGTACAATGAGCAGTTCTTC. This codes for CASSVGEGAVKYNEQFF.

The gene calls are TRBV4-1 and TRBJ2-7; 13 bases align to TRBD2. The CDR3 is made up of 18 amino acids. Germline V gene sequence: CDR1 MGHRA, CDR2 YSYEKL. After removal of 0 bases from V and 6 bases from J, the junction contained 11 bases not matched to a gene. DNA of the CDR3: TGCGCCAGCAGCCAAGATCCCCACCGGACTAGCGGGAGTCGCGAGCAGTACTTC. Amino acid sequence: CASSQDPHRTSGSREQYF.

V is TRBV29-1 and J is TRBJ2-5; TRBD2 might be the D (6 bases). CDR3 length: 11 amino acids. Trimming took off 6 bases at V and 4 bases at J, with 9 bases between the two ends. The germline V gene encodes CDR1 SQVTM and CDR2 ANQGSEA. In DNA form, the CDR3 reads TGCAGCGTGGGGACTCTAGAGACCCAGTACTTC. Translation gives CSVGTLETQYF.

This clone has a single count. V usage is TRBV5-1 and J usage is TRBJ2-1; 10 positions match TRBD2. The trim removed 0 bases at V and 4 bases at J, leaving 4 bases unmatched. CDR1 is SGHRS, CDR2 YFSETQ, per germline. This CDR3 comprises 16 residues. The CDR3 DNA sequence: TGCGCCAGCAGCTTGGATGAGCGGGAGGGGTACAATGAGCAGTTCTTC. Residues: CASSLDEREGYNEQFF.

The chain couples TRBV25-1 to TRBJ1-5, with D possibly matching TRBD1 (5 bases). Per the germline V gene, CDR1 is MGHDK and CDR2 is SYGVNS. This CDR3 is 13 amino acids long. The V gene lost 3 bases and the J gene lost 5 bases, with 8 bases spanning the gap. The CDR3 region is CASSDDSHQPQHF. For the CDR3, the DNA is TGTGCCAGCAGTGACGACAGTCATCAGCCCCAGCATTTT.